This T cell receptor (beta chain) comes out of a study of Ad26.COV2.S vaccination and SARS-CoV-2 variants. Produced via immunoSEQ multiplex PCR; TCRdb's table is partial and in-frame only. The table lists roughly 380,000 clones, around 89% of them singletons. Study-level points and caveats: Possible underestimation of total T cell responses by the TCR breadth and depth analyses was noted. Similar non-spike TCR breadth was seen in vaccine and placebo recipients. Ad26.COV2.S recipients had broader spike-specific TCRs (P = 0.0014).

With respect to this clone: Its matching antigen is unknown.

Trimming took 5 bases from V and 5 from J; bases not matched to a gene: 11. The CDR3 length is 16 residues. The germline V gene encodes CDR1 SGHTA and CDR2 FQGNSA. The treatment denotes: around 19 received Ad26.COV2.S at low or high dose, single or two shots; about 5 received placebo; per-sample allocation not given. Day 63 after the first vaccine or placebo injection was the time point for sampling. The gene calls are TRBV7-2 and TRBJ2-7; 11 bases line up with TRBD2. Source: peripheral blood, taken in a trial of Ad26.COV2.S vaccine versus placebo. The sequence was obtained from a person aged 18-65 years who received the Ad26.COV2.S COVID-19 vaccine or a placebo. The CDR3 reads CASSPFRLSGGDEQYF. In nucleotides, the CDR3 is TGTGCCAGCAGCCCGTTTAGGCTTAGCGGGGGGGACGAGCAGTACTTC.